This TCR beta chain was observed in a study of monozygotic twins with cystic fibrosis. Data came from immunoSEQ multiplex PCR; TCRdb stores just in-frame clones and leaves some out. The sample yields 35,000 or so clones, over 70% seen once. The TCR sequence derives from a girl aged 2 to 9 with cystic fibrosis. Sequenced input: blood.

The chain's CDR3 is CASSLAYDGYTF. For the CDR3, the DNA is TGCGCCAGCAGCTTGGCATACGATGGCTACACCTTC. The chain recombines TRBV5-1 with TRBJ1-2; the D is unclear. The germline CDR1 and CDR2 sequences are SGHRS and YFSETQ. The V gene lost 0 bases and the J gene lost 6 bases, with 6 bases spanning the gap. The CDR3 runs to 12 residues.